These T cell receptor beta chains were read from a single sample in a study of T cell repertoires in cytomegalovirus infection. TCRdb fed the reads into MiXCR, producing one record per CDR3 protein. The sample records roughly 500,000 distinct CDR3 sequences, more than 15% being singletons. The sample taken for sequencing was CD8+ T cells from PBMCs. The source is a human donor in good health (CMV status not recorded). Some clones in this sample may be carry-over from other donors' samples. Both conserved end residues are part of each CDR3. D genes are given only for firm matches. Clone size is not always given. Where it is, it says once, few, many or a class for expanded clones.

j_call,d_call,clone_size,cdr3_length,v_call,cdr3_nt,cdr3_aa
TRBJ2-4,NA,many,17,TRBV11-2,TGTGCCAGCAGCGCATCAACAGAACCTTTAGCCAAAAACATTCAGTACTTC,CASSASTEPLAKNIQYF
TRBJ2-1,TRBD2,NA,17,TRBV23-1,TGCGCCAGCAGTGGACTAGCGGGACTTTACTCCTACAATGAGCAGTTCTTC,CASSGLAGLYSYNEQFF
TRBJ2-7,TRBD2,many,16,TRBV27,TGTGCCAGCACCCTAAGTCTAGCGGGAGGGTCTGGCGAGCAGTACTTC,CASTLSLAGGSGEQYF
TRBJ1-1,NA,once,17,TRBV6-8,TGTGCCAGCCCGCCTCTGGGTAGGGGAAGCATGAACACTGAAGCTTTCTTT,CASPPLGRGSMNTEAFF
TRBJ2-7,TRBD1,many,14,TRBV7-9,TGTGCCAGCAGCCCACGGACAGGGCAGCGCGAGCAGTACTTC,CASSPRTGQREQYF
TRBJ2-1,TRBD2,few,17,TRBV7-9,TGTGCCAGCAGCTTACCCGAATCGGGACTAGCACGTAGTGAGCAGTTCTTC,CASSLPESGLARSEQFF
TRBJ2-7,TRBD2,many,15,TRBV27,TGTGCCAGCAGTTCCCTCTTTAGCGGGAGTTACGAGCAGTACTTC,CASSSLFSGSYEQYF
TRBJ2-2,NA,many,11,TRBV9,TGTGCCAGCAGCGTCCCCGGGGAGCTGTTTTTT,CASSVPGELFF
TRBJ1-1,NA,NA,12,TRBV5-6,TGTGCCAGCAGAGGTGACAGCACTGAAGCTTTCTTT,CASRGDSTEAFF
TRBJ2-2,NA,NA,18,TRBV4-1,TGCGCCAGCAGCCAAAACGAAGACGCCGGGACCTACACCGGGGAGCTGTTTTTT,CASSQNEDAGTYTGELFF
TRBJ2-3,NA,many,15,TRBV7-2,TGTGCCAGCAGCTTGGGTCCCTTAGCAGCAGATACGCAGTATTTT,CASSLGPLAADTQYF
TRBJ2-4,TRBD2,NA,16,TRBV12-3/TRBV12-4,TGTGCCAGCAGTTTCGGGGGGGGACTAGCCAAAAACATTCAGTACTTC,CASSFGGGLAKNIQYF
TRBJ1-1,NA,many,14,TRBV7-9,TGTGCCAGCAGCCCCGACAGCAAAATGCATGAAGCTTTCTTT,CASSPDSKMHEAFF
TRBJ1-1,NA,many,12,TRBV6-1,TGTGCCAGCGTGAGGAGTTACACTGAAGCTTTCTTT,CASVRSYTEAFF
TRBJ2-3,TRBD1,NA,17,TRBV3-1,TGTGCCAGCAGCCAAGATCTCGGGACAGAAAGCACAGATACGCAGTATTTT,CASSQDLGTESTDTQYF
TRBJ2-5,NA,many,12,TRBV7-9,TGTGCCAGCAGCGAACGAGAAGAGACCCAGTACTTC,CASSEREETQYF
TRBJ1-5,NA,NA,16,TRBV19,TGTGCCAGTAGTGTTTTATCGGGGTATAGCAATCAGCCCCAGCATTTT,CASSVLSGYSNQPQHF
TRBJ1-2,TRBD1,few,15,TRBV7-9,TGTGCCAGCAGCACCGGGACAGGGGAGGGGAATGGCTACACCTTC,CASSTGTGEGNGYTF
TRBJ2-3,NA,NA,12,TRBV10-3,TGTGCCATCAGGGAAATCGGAGATACGCAGTATTTT,CAIREIGDTQYF
TRBJ2-5,NA,many,14,TRBV7-9,TGTGCCAGCAGCACAATTATAGGGGAAGAGACCCAGTACTTC,CASSTIIGEETQYF
TRBJ2-7,NA,few,11,TRBV6-5,TGTGCCAGGACAAGGAAATTGAGGGAGTACTTC,CARTRKLREYF
TRBJ2-7,NA,many,14,TRBV12-5,TGTGCTAGTGGTTACCTCGCAGGGCCCTACGAGCAGTACTTC,CASGYLAGPYEQYF
TRBJ2-7,TRBD2,few,14,TRBV4-1,TGCGCCAGCAGCCAAGGGGATAGCGGGTACGAGCAGTACTTC,CASSQGDSGYEQYF
TRBJ2-3,TRBD1,NA,16,TRBV14,TGTGCCAGCAGCCGTCGGACAGGGAGGCCCACAGATACGCAGTATTTT,CASSRRTGRPTDTQYF
TRBJ2-5,TRBD1,many,16,TRBV7-9,TGTGCCAGCAGCTTCGTTATGAGGACAGGGCAAGAGACCCAGTACTTC,CASSFVMRTGQETQYF
TRBJ1-5,NA,NA,16,TRBV15,TGTGCCACCAGCAGAAAAGAGGAGGGCGCGGGGCAGCCCCAGCATTTT,CATSRKEEGAGQPQHF
TRBJ2-5,NA,NA,14,TRBV27,TGTGCCAGCAGTACTTCAGGGGTTGAAGAGACCCAGTACTTC,CASSTSGVEETQYF
TRBJ2-7,TRBD1,NA,15,TRBV7-9,TGTGCCAGCAGCTTCGAGAGGACAGGGGGATACGAGCAGTACTTC,CASSFERTGGYEQYF
TRBJ1-6,NA,few,16,TRBV2,TGTGCCAGCGACGGGGAAGTTCGGGGGGATAATTCACCCCTCCACTTT,CASDGEVRGDNSPLHF
TRBJ1-2,NA,many,15,TRBV27,TGTGCCAGCAGTTTAGTAGGGGTGGACTTGCAGGGCTACACCTTC,CASSLVGVDLQGYTF
TRBJ2-7,NA,many,13,TRBV7-6,TGTGCCAGCAGCATTGCAGGGGGGGGTGAGCAGTACTTC,CASSIAGGGEQYF
TRBJ2-7,NA,many,15,TRBV7-6,TGTGCCAGCAGCTTAGAGGGAAACACCTACTACGAGCAGTACTTC,CASSLEGNTYYEQYF
TRBJ2-5,NA,NA,13,TRBV24-1,TGTGCCACCAGTGATTCTAGCTCAAAGACCCAGTACTTC,CATSDSSSKTQYF